This TCR beta chain is drawn from a study of HIV-infected patients and healthy controls. This clonotype is medium-sized in the sample. Its specificity is unknown. About 500 ng RNA was reverse transcribed with alpha and beta constant-region primers. Using multiplexing indices, alpha and beta chain libraries were generated apart by chain-specific third strand synthesis. A single primer pair per chain amplified all rearrangements, with per-molecule barcodes. TCRdb ran MiXCR on the 5' RACE reads and lists one entry per CDR3 protein. The repertoire holds about 10,000 distinct CDR3 sequences, with about 5.2% as singletons. Germline assignment: CDR1 DFQATT and CDR2 SNEGSKA (reference sequence). The V and J ends lost 6 bases and 2 bases, in that order; junction bases with no gene match: 10. There are 14 residues in the CDR3. General study findings and limits: Comparisons were complicated because patients and controls had unequal numbers of distinct sequences.

The repertoire came from unfractionated whole blood and reflected all unsorted peripheral T cells. The V and J genes are TRBV20-1 and TRBJ2-7, with TRBD1 matching over 7 bases. The clonotype comes from an adult with HIV infection. The sample consisted of blood, taken before antiretroviral therapy. CDR3 protein: CSAQSTGSAYEQYF. In DNA form, the CDR3 reads TGCAGTGCCCAGTCGACAGGGTCAGCCTACGAGCAGTACTTC.